The present TCR beta chain was sequenced within a study of human T cells and chemical hapten exposure. Overall study context: 2% DPC applied to an approximately 2 cm by approximately 2 cm arm area sensitized donors. All patients underwent weekly scalp dosing with diphenylcyclopropenone for the full approximately 25-week study. General study points: TCRs above 1 in 1000 frequency did not change with DPC sensitization.

TCRdb ran MiXCR on the RACE reads and lists one entry per CDR3 protein. The sample includes tens of thousands of distinct CDR3 sequences, roughly 9.8% of them seen just once. The CDR3 extends over 16 amino acids. V was trimmed by 5 bases and J by 7 bases, leaving 18 bases between them. CDR1 SGHVS and CDR2 FNYEAQ come from the germline V gene. This clonotype was counted many times. Its antigen remains unknown. The time point here: pre-sensitization, week 0. Regarding treatment: therapeutic diphenylcyclopropenone sensitization with weekly scalp DPC. Sample: whole blood, taken in connection with sensitization to the hapten diphenylcyclopropenone (DPC). The rearrangement joins TRBV7-6 to TRBJ1-6; a possible D gene is TRBD1 (5 bases). The source of this sequence is a woman aged 45-60 years with alopecia areata. Some clones in this sample may be carry-over from other donors' samples. Here the CDR3 reads CASSLSGGPRNSPLHF. CDR3 sequence (DNA): TGTGCCAGCAGCCTATCGGGGGGTCCCCGAAATTCACCCCTCCACTTT.